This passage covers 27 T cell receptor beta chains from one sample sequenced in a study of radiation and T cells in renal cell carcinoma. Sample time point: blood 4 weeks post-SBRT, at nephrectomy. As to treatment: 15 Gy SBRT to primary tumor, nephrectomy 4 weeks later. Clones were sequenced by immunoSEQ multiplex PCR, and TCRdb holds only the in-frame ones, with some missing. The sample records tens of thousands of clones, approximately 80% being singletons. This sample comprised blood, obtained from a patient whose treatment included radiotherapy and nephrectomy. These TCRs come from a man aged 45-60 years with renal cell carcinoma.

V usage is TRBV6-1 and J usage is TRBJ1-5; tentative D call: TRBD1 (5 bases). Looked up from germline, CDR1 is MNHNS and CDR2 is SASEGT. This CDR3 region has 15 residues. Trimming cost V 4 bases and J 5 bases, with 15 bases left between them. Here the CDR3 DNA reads TGTGCCAGCAGTGGGGAGAGTAGAGGGGATCAGCCCCAGCATTTT. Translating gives CASSGESRGDQPQHF.

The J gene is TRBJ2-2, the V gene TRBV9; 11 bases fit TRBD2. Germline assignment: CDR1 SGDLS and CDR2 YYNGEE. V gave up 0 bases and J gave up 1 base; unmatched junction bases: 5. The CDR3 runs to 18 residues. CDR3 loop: CASSVGRLAGQNTGELFF. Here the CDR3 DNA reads TGTGCCAGCAGCGTAGGGAGACTAGCGGGACAGAACACCGGGGAGCTGTTTTTT.

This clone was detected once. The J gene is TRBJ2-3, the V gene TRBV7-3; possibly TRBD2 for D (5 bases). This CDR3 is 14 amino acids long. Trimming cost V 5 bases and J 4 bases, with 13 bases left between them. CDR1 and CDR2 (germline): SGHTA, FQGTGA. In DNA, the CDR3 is TGTGCCAGCAGCCCGGGGTGGTCCGCAGATACGCAGTATTTT. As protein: CASSPGWSADTQYF. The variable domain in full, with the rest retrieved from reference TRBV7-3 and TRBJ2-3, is GAGVSQTPSNKVTEKGKYVELRCDPISGHTALYWYRQSLGQGPEFLIYFQGTGAADDSGLPNDRFFAVRPEGSVSTLKIQRTERGDSAVYLCASSPGWSADTQYFGPGTRLTVL.

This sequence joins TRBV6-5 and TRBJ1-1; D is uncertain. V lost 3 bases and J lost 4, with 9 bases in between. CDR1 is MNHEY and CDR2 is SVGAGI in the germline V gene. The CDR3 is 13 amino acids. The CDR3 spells CASSYSGSTEAFF. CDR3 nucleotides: TGTGCCAGCAGTTATTCGGGATCCACTGAAGCTTTCTTT.

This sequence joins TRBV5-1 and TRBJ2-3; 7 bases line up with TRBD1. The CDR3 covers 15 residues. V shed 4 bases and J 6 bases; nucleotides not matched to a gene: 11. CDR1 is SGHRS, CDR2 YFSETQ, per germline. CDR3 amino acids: CASSRSGQTTDTQYF. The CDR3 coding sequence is TGCGCCAGCAGCCGTTCGGGACAGACTACCGATACGCAGTATTTT.

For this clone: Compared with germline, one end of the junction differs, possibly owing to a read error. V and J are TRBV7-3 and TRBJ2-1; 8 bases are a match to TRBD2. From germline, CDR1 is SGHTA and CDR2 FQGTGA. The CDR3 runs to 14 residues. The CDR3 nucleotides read TGTGCCAGCAGCTCCGGAGTAGCGGGGAGCCCCCCGGTCTTC. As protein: CASSSGVAGSPPVF.

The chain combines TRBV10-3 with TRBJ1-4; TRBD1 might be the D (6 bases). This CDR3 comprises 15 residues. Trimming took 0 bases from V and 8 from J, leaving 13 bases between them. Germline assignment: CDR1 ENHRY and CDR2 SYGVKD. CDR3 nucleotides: TGTGCCATCAGTGAGTCACTAGGACAGACGGAAAAACTGTTTTTT. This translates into CAISESLGQTEKLFF.

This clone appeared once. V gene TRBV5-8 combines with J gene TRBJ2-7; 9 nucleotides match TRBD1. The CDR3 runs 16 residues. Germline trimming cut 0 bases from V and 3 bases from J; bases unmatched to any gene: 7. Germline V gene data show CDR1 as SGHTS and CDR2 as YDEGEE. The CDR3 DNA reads TGTGCCAGCAGCTTGGGCCCGGGGACAGGGAGCTACGAGCAGTACTTC. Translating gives CASSLGPGTGSYEQYF.

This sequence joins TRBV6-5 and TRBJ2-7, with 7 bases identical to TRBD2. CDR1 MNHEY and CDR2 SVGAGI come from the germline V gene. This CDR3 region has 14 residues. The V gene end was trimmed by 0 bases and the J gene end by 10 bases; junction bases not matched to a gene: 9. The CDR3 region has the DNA TGTGCCAGCAGTTACTCAGATGGTGGGGAGGGACAGTACTTC. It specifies CASSYSDGGEGQYF.

The CDR3 region has the DNA TGTGCCAGCAGCTTATCCCGGGCGGGGGAAAAACTGTTTTTT. This encodes CASSLSRAGEKLFF. This rearrangement joins TRBV7-8 to TRBJ1-4; D is undetermined. Germline V CDR1 and CDR2: SGHVS, FQNEAQ. This CDR3 is 14 amino acids long. Trimming removed 2 bases from V and 8 bases from J, with 12 bases in between.

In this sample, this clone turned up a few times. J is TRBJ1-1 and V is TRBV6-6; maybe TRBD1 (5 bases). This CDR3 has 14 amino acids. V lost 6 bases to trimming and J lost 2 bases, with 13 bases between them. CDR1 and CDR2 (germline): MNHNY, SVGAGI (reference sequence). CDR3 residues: CASSHQGGNTEAFF. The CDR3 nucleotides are TGTGCCAGCAGCCACCAGGGAGGAAACACTGAAGCTTTCTTT.

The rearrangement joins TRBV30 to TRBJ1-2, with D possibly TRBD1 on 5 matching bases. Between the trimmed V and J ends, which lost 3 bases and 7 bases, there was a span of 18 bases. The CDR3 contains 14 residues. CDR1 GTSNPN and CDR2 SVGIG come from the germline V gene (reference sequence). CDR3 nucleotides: TGTGCCTGGAGGGCGCTTGGGGGGGTCGTTGGCTACACCTTC. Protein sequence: CAWRALGGVVGYTF.

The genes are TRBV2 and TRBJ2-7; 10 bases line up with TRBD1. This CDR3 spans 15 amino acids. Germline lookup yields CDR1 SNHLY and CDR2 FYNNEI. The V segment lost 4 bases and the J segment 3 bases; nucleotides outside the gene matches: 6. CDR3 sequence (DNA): TGTGCCAGCAGTGGTGACAGGGGGCCTCTCTACGAGCAGTACTTC. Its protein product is CASSGDRGPLYEQYF. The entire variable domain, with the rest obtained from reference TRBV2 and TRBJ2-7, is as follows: EPEVTQTPSHQVTQMGQEVILRCVPISNHLYFYWYRQILGQKVEFLVSFYNNEISEKSEIFDDQFSVERPDGSNFTLKIRSTKLEDSAMYFCASSGDRGPLYEQYFGPGTRLTVT.

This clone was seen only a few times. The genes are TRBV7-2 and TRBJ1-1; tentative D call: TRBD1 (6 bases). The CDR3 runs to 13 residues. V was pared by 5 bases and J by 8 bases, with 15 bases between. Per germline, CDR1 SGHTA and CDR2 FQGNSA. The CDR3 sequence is CASSADYREEAFF. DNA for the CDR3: TGTGCCAGCAGCGCCGATTACAGGGAGGAAGCTTTCTTT.

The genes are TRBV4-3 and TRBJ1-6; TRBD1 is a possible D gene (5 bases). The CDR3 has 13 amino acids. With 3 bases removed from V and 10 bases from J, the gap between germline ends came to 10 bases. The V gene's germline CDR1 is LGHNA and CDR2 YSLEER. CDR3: CASSQNRYSPLHF. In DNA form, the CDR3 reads TGCGCCAGCAGCCAGAACAGGTACTCACCCCTCCACTTT.

CDR3 nucleotide sequence: TGCAGTGCTAGTACAGGGGGTGGCTACACCTTC. It specifies CSASTGGGYTF. V is TRBV20-1 and J is TRBJ1-2, with 8 bases fitting TRBD1. The CDR3 extends over 11 amino acids. J lost 7 bases, V lost 3 bases, and 1 base had no gene match. Germline V gene data show CDR1 as DFQATT and CDR2 as SNEGSKA (reference sequence).

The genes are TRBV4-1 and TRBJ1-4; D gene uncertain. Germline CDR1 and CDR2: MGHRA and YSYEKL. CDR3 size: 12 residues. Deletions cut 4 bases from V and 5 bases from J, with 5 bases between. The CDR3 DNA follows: TGCGCCAGCAGCCGAGGGAATGAAAAACTGTTTTTT. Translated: CASSRGNEKLFF.

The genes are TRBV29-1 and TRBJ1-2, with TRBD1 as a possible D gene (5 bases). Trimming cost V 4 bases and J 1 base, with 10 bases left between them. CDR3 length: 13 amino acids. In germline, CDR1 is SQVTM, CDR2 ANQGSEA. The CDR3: CSVVGDYNYGYTF. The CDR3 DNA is TGCAGCGTTGTGGGGGACTATAACTATGGCTACACCTTC.

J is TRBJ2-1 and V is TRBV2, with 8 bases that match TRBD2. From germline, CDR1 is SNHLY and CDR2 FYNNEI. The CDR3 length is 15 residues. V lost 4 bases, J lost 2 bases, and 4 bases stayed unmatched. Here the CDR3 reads CASSVAGRAYNEQFF. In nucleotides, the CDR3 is TGTGCCAGCAGTGTAGCGGGACGGGCCTACAATGAGCAGTTCTTC.

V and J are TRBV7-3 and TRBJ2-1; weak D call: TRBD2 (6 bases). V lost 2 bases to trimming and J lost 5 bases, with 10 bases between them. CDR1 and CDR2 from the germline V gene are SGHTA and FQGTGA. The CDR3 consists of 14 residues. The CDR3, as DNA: TGTGCCAGCAGCTTAGCGGGGAGAAACAATGAGCAGTTCTTC. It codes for CASSLAGRNNEQFF.

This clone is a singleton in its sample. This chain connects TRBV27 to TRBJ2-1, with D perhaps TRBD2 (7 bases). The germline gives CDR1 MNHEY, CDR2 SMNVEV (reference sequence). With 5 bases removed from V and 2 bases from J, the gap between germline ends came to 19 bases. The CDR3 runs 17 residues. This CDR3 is CASSRIPGGSPYNEQFF. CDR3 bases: TGTGCCAGCAGTCGTATACCGGGGGGCTCCCCCTACAATGAGCAGTTCTTC.

The CDR3 DNA is TGTGCCAGCAGTGAGCGACTAGTTAGGGCAGATACGCAGTATTTT. It codes for CASSERLVRADTQYF. The rearrangement joins TRBV2 to TRBJ2-3; TRBD2 might be the D (6 bases). This CDR3 comprises 15 residues. Deletions cut 3 bases from V and 4 bases from J, with 14 bases between. The V gene's germline CDR1 is SNHLY and CDR2 FYNNEI.

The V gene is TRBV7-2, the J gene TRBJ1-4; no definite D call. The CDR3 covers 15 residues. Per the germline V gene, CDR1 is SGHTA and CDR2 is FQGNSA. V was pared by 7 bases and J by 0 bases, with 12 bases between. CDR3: CASTKQRTTNEKLFF. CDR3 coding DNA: TGTGCCAGCACCAAACAGCGGACAACTAATGAAAAACTGTTTTTT.

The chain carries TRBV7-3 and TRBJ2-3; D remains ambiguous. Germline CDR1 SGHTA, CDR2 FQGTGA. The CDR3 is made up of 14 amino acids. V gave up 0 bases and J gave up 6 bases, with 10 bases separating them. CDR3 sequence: CASSLTFAEDTQYF. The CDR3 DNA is TGTGCCAGCAGCTTAACCTTCGCCGAGGATACGCAGTATTTT.

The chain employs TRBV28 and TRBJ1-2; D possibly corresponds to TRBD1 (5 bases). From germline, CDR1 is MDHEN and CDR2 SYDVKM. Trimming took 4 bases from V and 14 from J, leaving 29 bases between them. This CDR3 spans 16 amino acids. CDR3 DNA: TGTGCCAGCAGTTCCTGGAGAGCCGGGACGGGGGTAGTAGTTACCTTC. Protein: CASSSWRAGTGVVVTF.

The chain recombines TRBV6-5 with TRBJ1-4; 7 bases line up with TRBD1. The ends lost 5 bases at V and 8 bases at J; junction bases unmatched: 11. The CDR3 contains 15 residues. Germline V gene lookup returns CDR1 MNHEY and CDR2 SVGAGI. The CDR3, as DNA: TGTGCCAGCAGTACTACAGGGGCGGGTGGGGAAAAACTGTTTTTT. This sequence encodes CASSTTGAGGEKLFF.

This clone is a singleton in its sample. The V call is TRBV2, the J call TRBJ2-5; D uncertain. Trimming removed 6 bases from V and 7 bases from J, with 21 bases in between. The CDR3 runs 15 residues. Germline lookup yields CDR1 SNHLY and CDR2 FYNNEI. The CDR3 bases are TGTGCCAGCAGGGCCACTGACACCTTGGACGGGACCCAGTACTTC. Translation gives CASRATDTLDGTQYF. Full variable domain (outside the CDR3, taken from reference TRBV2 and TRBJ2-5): EPEVTQTPSHQVTQMGQEVILRCVPISNHLYFYWYRQILGQKVEFLVSFYNNEISEKSEIFDDQFSVERPDGSNFTLKIRSTKLEDSAMYFCASRATDTLDGTQYFGPGTRLLVL.